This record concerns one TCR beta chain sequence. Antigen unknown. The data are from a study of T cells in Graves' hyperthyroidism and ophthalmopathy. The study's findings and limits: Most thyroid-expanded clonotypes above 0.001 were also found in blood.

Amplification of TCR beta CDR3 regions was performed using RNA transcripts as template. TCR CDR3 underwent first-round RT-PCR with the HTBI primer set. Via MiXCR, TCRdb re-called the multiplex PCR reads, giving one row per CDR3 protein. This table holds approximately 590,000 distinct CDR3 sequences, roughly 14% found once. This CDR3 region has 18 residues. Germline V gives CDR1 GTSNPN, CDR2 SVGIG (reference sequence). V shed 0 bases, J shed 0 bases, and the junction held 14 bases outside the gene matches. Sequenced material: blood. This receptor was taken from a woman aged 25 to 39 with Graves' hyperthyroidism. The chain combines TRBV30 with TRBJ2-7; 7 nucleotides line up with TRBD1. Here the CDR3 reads CAWSVFRFGTVNSYEQYF. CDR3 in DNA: TGTGCCTGGAGTGTATTTCGTTTCGGGACAGTGAACTCCTACGAGCAGTACTTC.